A single sample gave rise to the 13 T cell receptor beta chains below, sequenced in a study of blood T cell repertoires in COVID-19. Here immunoSEQ multiplex PCR was the method, and the copy in TCRdb shows in-frame clones only, minus some. The data hold 170,000 or so clones, with around 90% observed a single time. Sequenced sample: PBMCs or T cells enriched from blood (not recorded which). The receptor source for this set is a woman younger than 30 who had recovered from COVID-19.

This clone was counted a few times. The chain recombines TRBV19 with TRBJ1-1, with 10 positions matching TRBD1. Germline V gene data show CDR1 as LNHDA and CDR2 as SQIVND (reference sequence). Trimming cost V 1 base and J 6 bases; bases outside gene matches: 11. The CDR3 totals 17 residues. CDR3 DNA: TGTGCCAGTAGTATAGTGGTTGGGACAGGGGATTCGGCTGAAGCTTTCTTT. Translating gives CASSIVVGTGDSAEAFF.

The V call is TRBV9, the J call TRBJ2-1; 13 nucleotides line up with TRBD2. CDR1 SGDLS and CDR2 YYNGEE come from the germline V gene. The CDR3 loop spans 15 amino acids. The junction had 3 bases not matched to a gene; V was cut back by 4 bases and J by 5 bases. CDR3 in amino acids: CASSLGLAGHNEQFF. In DNA form, the CDR3 reads TGTGCCAGCAGCCTGGGACTAGCGGGGCACAATGAGCAGTTCTTC.

The gene calls are TRBV2 and TRBJ1-5; TRBD1 is a possible D gene (5 bases). V was trimmed by 6 bases and J by 3 bases, leaving 12 bases between them. This CDR3 contains 14 residues. Germline CDR1 and CDR2: SNHLY and FYNNEI. The CDR3 here is CASSKGRDNQPQHF. Here the CDR3 DNA reads TGTGCCAGCAGCAAGGGGAGGGACAATCAGCCCCAGCATTTT. Complete variable domain (other parts from reference TRBV2 and TRBJ1-5): EPEVTQTPSHQVTQMGQEVILRCVPISNHLYFYWYRQILGQKVEFLVSFYNNEISEKSEIFDDQFSVERPDGSNFTLKIRSTKLEDSAMYFCASSKGRDNQPQHFGDGTRLSIL.

This chain joins TRBV11-3 and TRBJ2-7; 8 bases agree with TRBD1. CDR3 size: 14 residues. Germline assignment: CDR1 SGHNT and CDR2 YENEEA. Trimming at V came to 5 bases and at J to 6 bases, leaving 9 bases not matched to a gene. CDR3 DNA: TGTGCCAGCAGCCCCCGGACAGGGTCGGGCGAGCAGTACTTC. This gives the protein CASSPRTGSGEQYF.

The chain couples TRBV6-5 to TRBJ2-2; D gene ambiguous. V was clipped by 5 bases and J by 8 bases, with 12 bases between them. The CDR3 contains 13 residues. Germline V gene sequence: CDR1 MNHEY, CDR2 SVGAGI. CDR3 in DNA: TGTGCCAGCAGTCGAACCGGGTTAGGGGAGCTGTTTTTT. Amino acid sequence: CASSRTGLGELFF.

The chain couples TRBV19 to TRBJ2-3; 8 nucleotides align to TRBD2. The V gene end was trimmed by 7 bases and the J gene end by 0 bases; junction bases not matched to a gene: 3. This CDR3 contains 14 residues. Germline V gene lookup returns CDR1 LNHDA and CDR2 SQIVND (reference sequence). CDR3 in DNA: TGTGCCAGTAAGGAGCGGGGGAGCACAGATACGCAGTATTTT. Protein sequence: CASKERGSTDTQYF.

This clone occurred a few times. The rearrangement links TRBV2 to TRBJ1-5; the match to TRBD1 covers 7 bases. The CDR3 consists of 15 residues. V trimming: 2 bases; J trimming: 8 bases; junction bases outside the gene matches: 9. Germline lookup yields CDR1 SNHLY and CDR2 FYNNEI. The CDR3 DNA reads TGTGCCAGCAGTGAAACAGGGGCGAAGGAAAAGCCCCAGCATTTT. This sequence encodes CASSETGAKEKPQHF. The variable domain in full, completed from reference TRBV2 and TRBJ1-5, reads EPEVTQTPSHQVTQMGQEVILRCVPISNHLYFYWYRQILGQKVEFLVSFYNNEISEKSEIFDDQFSVERPDGSNFTLKIRSTKLEDSAMYFCASSETGAKEKPQHFGDGTRLSIL.

The V call is TRBV9, the J call TRBJ1-1, with 8 bases lining up with TRBD1. CDR3 length: 15 residues. V trimming: 0 bases; J trimming: 6 bases; junction bases outside the gene matches: 7. The germline V gene has CDR1 SGDLS and CDR2 YYNGEE. The CDR3 loop is CASSVVAGGHAEAFF. Here the CDR3 DNA reads TGTGCCAGCAGCGTAGTTGCAGGGGGCCACGCTGAAGCTTTCTTT.

The genes are TRBV7-9 and TRBJ2-1; D gene unclear. V was clipped by 7 bases and J by 6 bases, with 10 bases between them. CDR3 size: 12 residues. Per the germline V gene, CDR1 is SEHNR and CDR2 is FQNEAQ (reference sequence). CDR3 in amino acids: CASTPFGNEQFF. CDR3 nucleotide sequence: TGTGCCAGCACTCCTTTCGGCAATGAGCAGTTCTTC.

This clone came up once. In DNA form, the CDR3 reads TGTGCCAGCAGTGACCTTAATAGCGGGAAGATCTCCTACAATGAGCAGTTCTTC. Amino acids: CASSDLNSGKISYNEQFF. The chain couples TRBV25-1 to TRBJ2-1, with 8 bases matching TRBD2. The V and J ends lost 3 bases and 0 bases, in that order; junction bases with no gene match: 10. This CDR3 is built from 18 residues. The germline V gene encodes CDR1 MGHDK and CDR2 SYGVNS.

The J gene is TRBJ1-1, the V gene TRBV10-1; 7 positions agree with TRBD1. CDR3 length: 12 residues. J gave up 4 bases and V 10 bases, and 6 bases lay outside the gene matches. Germline V CDR1 and CDR2: WNHNN, SYGVQD (reference sequence). The CDR3, as DNA: TGCGCCACAGACAGGGCTAGCACTGAAGCTTTCTTT. It translates to CATDRASTEAFF.

The V call is TRBV10-3, the J call TRBJ1-5; D possibly corresponds to TRBD1 (6 bases). Germline V gives CDR1 ENHRY, CDR2 SYGVKD. The V gene lost 2 bases and the J gene lost 0 bases, with 23 bases spanning the gap. The CDR3 is made up of 20 amino acids. CDR3 DNA: TGTGCCATCAGTGAGACGGACGTAAGCCGGACAGATAATAGCAATCAGCCCCAGCATTTT. It yields the protein CAISETDVSRTDNSNQPQHF.

The genes are TRBV27 and TRBJ1-2; D gene uncertain. This CDR3 has 13 amino acids. Germline V gene sequence: CDR1 MNHEY, CDR2 SMNVEV (reference sequence). The V end lost 2 bases, the J end lost 5 bases, and 9 bases lay between the germline ends. CDR3 DNA sequence: TGTGCCAGCAGTTTAGGGCAGTCATATGGCTACACCTTC. It specifies CASSLGQSYGYTF.